This TCR beta chain was found in a study of long-term antiretroviral therapy in people with HIV. Study results and limitations: Despite increasing after ART, diversity remained lower than that of transplant donor controls. Repertoires in HIV (unlike those of controls) had narrower CDR3 length ranges. On ART adherence, viral resistance or therapy changes, no data were available. Collection of the blood took place between the mid-2000s and the late 2010s. The ART regimens in use then may have been less effective than current ones.

This clone was detected once. Antigen unknown. V lost 5 bases and J lost 5, with 18 bases in between. The CDR3 loop spans 15 amino acids. Germline CDR1 and CDR2: SGHAT and FQNNGV. They ran version v3.0 of the immunoSEQ assay at survey level. Assay: immunoSEQ multiplex PCR; the TCRdb copy retains only in-frame clones and omits some. The sample lists 25,000 to 30,000 clones, about 80% occurring once. Sequences were derived from unsorted PBMCs, sampled 1.1 years before starting antiretroviral therapy. The source of this sequence is a woman aged 30 to 39 with HIV. This chain links TRBV11-2 with TRBJ2-5; tentatively, D is TRBD1 (5 bases). CDR3 protein: CASSPPWGMGETQYF. The CDR3 DNA sequence: TGTGCCAGCAGCCCGCCGTGGGGCATGGGGGAGACCCAGTACTTC.